Listed below are T cell receptor beta chains from one sample, sequenced in a study of human T cells and chemical hapten exposure. TCRdb re-analysed the RACE reads in MiXCR, keeping a single row per CDR3 protein. This table holds approximately 34,000 distinct CDR3 sequences, over 5.5% found once. The input for sequencing was whole blood, taken in connection with sensitization to the hapten diphenylcyclopropenone (DPC). These receptors were collected from a woman aged 30 to 39 with alopecia areata. Some clones in this sample may be carry-over from other donors' samples. Both conserved end residues are part of each CDR3. D genes are given only for firm matches. The listing skips clone size in some rows; elsewhere it reads once, few, many or a size class.

size	J	V	D	DNA	CDR3
many	TRBJ2-5	TRBV11-2	-	TGTGCCAGCAGCTTCGACCGAGAGACCCAGTACTTC	CASSFDRETQYF
many	TRBJ2-3	TRBV7-2	-	TGTGCCAGCAGCTTAGAAGTGGTTCGCACAGATACGCAGTATTTT	CASSLEVVRTDTQYF
few	TRBJ2-7	TRBV20-1	TRBD1	TGCAGTGCCAAACCCGGGGACAGGGGGTATTCCTACGAGCAGTACTTC	CSAKPGDRGYSYEQYF
many	TRBJ1-2	TRBV6-2/TRBV6-3	-	TGTGCCAGCACTCACGCCAGGGCTGGCTACACCTTC	CASTHARAGYTF
-	TRBJ2-3	TRBV7-6	TRBD2	TGTGCCAGCAGCTTAGACTTGGGCCCTCTAGCGGGGGCGGAAGATACGCAGTATTTT	CASSLDLGPLAGAEDTQYF
-	TRBJ2-2	TRBV5-6	-	TGTGCCAGTTGCCGATTGACAGTTACGAACACCGGGGAGCTGTTTTTT	CASCRLTVTNTGELFF
few	TRBJ1-1	TRBV4-3	TRBD1	TGCGCCAGCAGTTTAACGACAGGGGACACTGAAGCTTTCTTT	CASSLTTGDTEAFF
-	TRBJ2-1	TRBV14	TRBD2	TGTGCCAGCAGCCTAAGCGGGGGGAGCTCCTACAATGAGCAGTTCTTC	CASSLSGGSSYNEQFF
many	TRBJ1-5	TRBV6-6	-	TGTGCCAGCAGTTACTCGACTAGCCAGCCCCAGCATTTT	CASSYSTSQPQHF
many	TRBJ2-1	TRBV9	-	TGTGCCAGCAGCGCCCAACACAGCAATGAGCAGTTCTTC	CASSAQHSNEQFF
many	TRBJ1-4	TRBV6-5	-	TGTGCCAGCAGTTACAGCTTGCGGGGGTTTAGTGAAAAACTGTTTTTT	CASSYSLRGFSEKLFF
many	TRBJ2-3	TRBV20-1	-	TGCAGTGCTAGAGAAGGTAGCGGCACAGATACGCAGTATTTT	CSAREGSGTDTQYF
many	TRBJ1-2	TRBV27	TRBD1	TGTGCCAGCAGCCTAGGACAGGGAGGTGGCTACACCTTC	CASSLGQGGGYTF
many	TRBJ2-7	TRBV11-2	-	TGTGCCAGCAGCCCGGGACATGGGACCTACGAGCAGTACTTC	CASSPGHGTYEQYF
many	TRBJ1-5	TRBV24-1	TRBD1	TGTGCCACCAGTGATCCGGGACAGGGAAATCAGCCCCAGCATTTT	CATSDPGQGNQPQHF
few	TRBJ1-5	TRBV28	-	TGTGCCAGCAGTAAAAAAGTTGGGGGAGCCAGCGATCAGCCCCAGCATTTT	CASSKKVGGASDQPQHF
few	TRBJ2-7	TRBV5-1	-	TGCGCCAGCAGCTTGTTAGGGGAGGTTGGCGAGCAGTACTTC	CASSLLGEVGEQYF